The 22 T cell receptor beta chains below were found in one sample sequenced in a study of early T cells in non-severe SARS-CoV-2 infection. TCRdb re-called the 5' RACE reads through MiXCR, storing one row per CDR3 protein. This table has around 37,000 distinct CDR3 sequences, approximately 10% appearing once. The sample taken for sequencing was whole blood. The receptor source for this set is an adult who was a healthcare worker with PCR-confirmed SARS-CoV-2 infection or an uninfected control (not recorded which).

This clonotype showed up just a few times. The CDR3 DNA follows: TGTGCCAGTAGTATGAGGACAGATCCCATAGGCACTGAAGCTTTCTTT. It encodes CASSMRTDPIGTEAFF. The chain combines TRBV19 with TRBJ1-1; tentatively, D is TRBD1 (6 bases). Germline V gives CDR1 LNHDA, CDR2 SQIVND (reference sequence). CDR3 length equals 16 residues. The V end lost 3 bases, the J end lost 4 bases, and 18 bases lay between the germline ends.

This clonotype was seen many times. The gene calls are TRBV6-6 and TRBJ2-7; D is uncertain. Germline V gene data show CDR1 as MNHNY and CDR2 as SVGAGI (reference sequence). The V gene lost 3 bases and the J gene lost 2 bases, with 11 bases spanning the gap. CDR3 length equals 14 residues. The CDR3 protein is CASSYSDTTYEQYF. Here the CDR3 DNA reads TGTGCCAGCAGTTATTCGGATACCACCTACGAGCAGTACTTC.

About this clonotype: Given a much more abundant clone one base away, this may be a read error. The chain recombines TRBV12-3 or TRBV12-4 with TRBJ2-2, with 7 bases identical to TRBD2. The CDR3 is 12 amino acids. CDR3 protein: CDSRRESGELFF. CDR3 coding DNA: TGTGACAGCAGGCGGGAGTCCGGGGAGCTGTTTTTT.

This clonotype was detected ten times or more. V and J are TRBV7-9 and TRBJ2-3; D unclear. The CDR3 is 12 amino acids. Germline V lookup: CDR1 SEHNR, CDR2 FQNEAQ (reference sequence). Trimming stripped 0 bases from V and 6 bases from J, with 4 bases between. The CDR3 DNA reads TGTGCCAGCAGCTTAGCCGTGGATACGCAGTATTTT. Translation: CASSLAVDTQYF.

This clonotype has a handful of counts. V is TRBV7-2 and J is TRBJ2-6; possibly TRBD1 for D (6 bases). The CDR3 extends over 16 amino acids. Germline loops: CDR1 SGHTA, CDR2 FQGNSA. Trimming took off 5 bases at V and 0 bases at J, with 11 bases between the two ends. In nucleotides, the CDR3 is TGTGCCAGCAGCCTCGACAGGTCCTCTGGGGCCAACGTCCTGACTTTC. This codes for CASSLDRSSGANVLTF.

V gene TRBV12-3 or TRBV12-4 combines with J gene TRBJ2-1; TRBD2 is a possible D gene (6 bases). The CDR3 contains 15 residues. Trimming removed 5 bases from V and 6 bases from J, with 17 bases in between. CDR3 sequence reads: CASSARGSWLNEQFF. CDR3 DNA sequence: TGTGCCAGCAGTGCCCGGGGGTCCTGGCTCAATGAGCAGTTCTTC.

This clonotype is medium-sized in the sample. This rearrangement joins TRBV3-1 to TRBJ1-5; D gene uncertain. V shed 0 bases and J shed 5 bases, with 5 bases lying between them. The CDR3 consists of 13 residues. From germline, CDR1 is LGHDT and CDR2 YNNKEL (reference sequence). CDR3: CASSQDRDQPQHF. The CDR3 nucleotides read TGTGCCAGCAGCCAAGATCGGGATCAGCCCCAGCATTTT.

The sample holds a few counts of this clonotype. The chain carries TRBV7-6 and TRBJ2-5; D may be TRBD1 or TRBD2 (5 bases each). V lost 2 bases and J lost 9, with 28 bases in between. This CDR3 has 18 amino acids. In germline, CDR1 is SGHVS, CDR2 FNYEAQ. CDR3 protein: CASSLTGTQGGFSMAQYF. CDR3 in DNA: TGTGCCAGCAGCTTAACCGGGACGCAAGGAGGCTTCAGTATGGCCCAGTACTTC.

There are many counts of this clonotype. The chain combines TRBV4-3 with TRBJ1-6; D is uncertain. The CDR3 runs to 17 residues. The V and J ends lost 0 bases and 0 bases respectively, with 9 bases between them. Per germline, CDR1 LGHNA and CDR2 YSLEER. CDR3 in amino acids: CASSQDVQSSYNSPLHF. For the CDR3, the DNA is TGCGCCAGCAGCCAAGATGTCCAGAGCTCCTATAATTCACCCCTCCACTTT.

In its sample, this clonotype was seen many times. The chain couples TRBV6-6 to TRBJ1-1, with 8 bases aligning to TRBD1. Trimming cost V 11 bases and J 1 base; bases outside gene matches: 9. The CDR3 contains 14 residues. Looked up from germline, CDR1 is MNHNY and CDR2 is SVGAGI (reference sequence). Here the CDR3 reads CASWDRRSNTEAFF. The CDR3 bases are TGTGCCTCTTGGGACAGGCGTTCGAACACTGAAGCTTTCTTT.

This clonotype was found many times. The J gene is TRBJ1-4, the V gene TRBV18; D ambiguous. V lost 2 bases, J lost 8 bases, and 9 bases lay in between. The germline V gene has CDR1 KGHSH and CDR2 LQKENI. The CDR3 covers 13 residues. The DNA of the CDR3 is TGTGCCAGCTCACCAGACTTGGGGGAAAAACTGTTTTTT. Translated, it gives CASSPDLGEKLFF.

The gene calls are TRBV20-1 and TRBJ2-3; 8 bases fit TRBD2. V lost 5 bases to trimming and J lost 5 bases; unmatched junction nucleotides: 6. The CDR3 spans 13 residues. Germline-derived CDR1 and CDR2 are DFQATT and SNEGSKA (reference sequence). In DNA form, the CDR3 reads TGCAGTGCTCATAGCGGGGTGGTAGATACGCAGTATTTT. Residues: CSAHSGVVDTQYF.

The genes are TRBV5-1 and TRBJ2-7; TRBD2 might be the D (5 bases). V gave up 4 bases and J gave up 13 bases, with 21 bases separating them. The CDR3 has 13 residues. The germline V gene encodes CDR1 SGHRS and CDR2 YFSETQ. CDR3 residues: CASSPDRFGDPYF. The CDR3 bases are TGCGCCAGCAGCCCGGACCGGTTCGGGGATCCTTACTTC.

This clonotype was observed many times. The gene calls are TRBV4-3 and TRBJ2-7; D call uncertain. The CDR3 sequence is 13 residues long. Germline CDR1 LGHNA, CDR2 YSLEER. The V end was cut by 0 bases, the J end by 7 bases, with 10 bases between. The CDR3 is CASSQDPGREQYF. The DNA of the CDR3 is TGCGCCAGCAGCCAAGATCCTGGGCGAGAGCAGTACTTC.

This clonotype was detected ten times or more. The chain is built from TRBV5-5 and TRBJ2-1; D is possibly TRBD1 (5 bases). In germline, CDR1 is SGHKS, CDR2 YYEKEE (reference sequence). CDR3 size: 17 residues. Trimming pared 1 base from V and 7 bases from J, leaving 21 bases between. The CDR3 region is CASSLRDKGVSANEQFF. CDR3 DNA sequence: TGTGCCAGCAGCTTGAGGGATAAAGGGGTTTCCGCTAATGAGCAGTTCTTC.

The J gene is TRBJ2-7, the V gene TRBV6-5; 10 positions match TRBD1. From germline, CDR1 is MNHEY and CDR2 SVGAGI. V was clipped by 4 bases and J by 2 bases; unmatched bases: 2. The CDR3 length is 14 residues. CDR3 sequence (DNA): TGTGCCAGCAGTTGGACAGGGGGAGCCTACGAGCAGTACTTC. Translation: CASSWTGGAYEQYF.

There are many counts of this clonotype. The rearrangement links TRBV20-1 to TRBJ2-7; 7 bases are shared with TRBD1. With V trimmed by 6 bases and J by 8 bases, 16 bases remained unmatched. The CDR3 extends over 14 amino acids. CDR1 is DFQATT, CDR2 SNEGSKA, per germline (reference sequence). CDR3 coding DNA: TGCAGTGCGGGAAGGGACAGCCGACCCGACAAGCAGTACTTC. It codes for CSAGRDSRPDKQYF.

The sample holds many counts of this clonotype. J is TRBJ1-1 and V is TRBV12-5; 7 bases align to TRBD1. The V gene's germline CDR1 is LGHNT and CDR2 FRNRAP. The CDR3 is 14 residues long. The V gene end was trimmed by 1 base and the J gene end by 3 bases; junction bases not matched to a gene: 2. The CDR3 reads CASGLGQGDTEAFF. The CDR3 DNA reads TGTGCTAGTGGTTTGGGACAGGGAGACACTGAAGCTTTCTTT.

This clonotype turned up a few times. The chain joins TRBV20-1 to TRBJ1-2; the D is unclear. The CDR3 is 13 amino acids. V was clipped by 1 base and J by 4 bases, with 10 bases between them. Germline-derived CDR1 and CDR2 are DFQATT and SNEGSKA (reference sequence). The CDR3 reads CSARGVTPYGYTF. The CDR3 DNA reads as TGCAGTGCTAGAGGAGTGACCCCCTATGGCTACACCTTC.

This clonotype appeared many times. V is TRBV5-4 and J is TRBJ1-2; 10 nucleotides agree with TRBD1. The ends lost 4 bases at V and 7 bases at J; junction bases unmatched: 4. Germline V gene data show CDR1 as SGHNT and CDR2 as YYREEE (reference sequence). CDR3 length equals 13 residues. The CDR3 spells CASSNRDRGGYTF. The CDR3 DNA reads as TGTGCCAGCAGCAACCGGGACAGGGGTGGCTACACCTTC.

This clonotype was seen repeatedly, ten times or more. This chain joins TRBV29-1 and TRBJ2-1; D gene uncertain. The CDR3 has 13 amino acids. With 1 base removed from V and 6 bases from J, the gap between germline ends came to 10 bases. The germline V gene has CDR1 SQVTM and CDR2 ANQGSEA. For the CDR3, the DNA is TGCAGCGTTGAAGGGTTAGTGGGCAATGAGCAGTTCTTC. Its translation: CSVEGLVGNEQFF.

This clonotype was observed many times. J is TRBJ2-3 and V is TRBV19; D may be TRBD1 (7 bases). From germline, CDR1 is LNHDA and CDR2 SQIVND (reference sequence). The CDR3 consists of 16 residues. V dropped 3 bases and J dropped 1 base, with 14 bases sitting between them. This CDR3 is CASSISTGEGTDTQYF. CDR3 DNA: TGTGCCAGTAGTATTTCTACAGGGGAGGGCACAGATACGCAGTATTTT.